A single T cell receptor beta chain is shown here with its context. The antigen remains unidentified. The data were obtained in a study of naive and memory T cell subsets. Study results and limitations: Findings for naive and memory subsets could not be checked against ground truth. Possibly reflecting memory cells re-expressing CD45RA, a few larger clonotypes occurred in naive repertoires, especially CD8. From naive to CM, EM and EMRA, diversity decreased and Gini increased.

The ends were cut back, 3 bases at V and 0 bases at J, with 5 bases in the middle. The V gene's germline CDR1 is MDHEN and CDR2 SYDVKM. The CDR3 is 13 residues long. An equimolar mix of two oligonucleotides served as the beta constant-region primer for TRBC1 and TRBC2. The ligated cDNA underwent four PCR rounds using SP2 and nested alpha and beta constant-region primers. TCRdb used MiXCR to reprocess the UMI-ligation and nested PCR reads, holding one entry per CDR3 protein. The sample consists of more than 120,000 distinct CDR3 sequences, more than 15% of them appearing once. Overnight CMV lysate stimulation of fresh PBMCs defined donor CMV status by CD4+ IFNgamma.

Sequenced: naive CD8+ T cells from blood. The sequence was obtained from a human donor in good health. The V and J genes are TRBV28 and TRBJ1-1; no clear D gene. The CDR3 here is CASSFRMNTEAFF. The CDR3, as DNA: TGTGCCAGCAGTTTCCGTATGAACACTGAAGCTTTCTTT.